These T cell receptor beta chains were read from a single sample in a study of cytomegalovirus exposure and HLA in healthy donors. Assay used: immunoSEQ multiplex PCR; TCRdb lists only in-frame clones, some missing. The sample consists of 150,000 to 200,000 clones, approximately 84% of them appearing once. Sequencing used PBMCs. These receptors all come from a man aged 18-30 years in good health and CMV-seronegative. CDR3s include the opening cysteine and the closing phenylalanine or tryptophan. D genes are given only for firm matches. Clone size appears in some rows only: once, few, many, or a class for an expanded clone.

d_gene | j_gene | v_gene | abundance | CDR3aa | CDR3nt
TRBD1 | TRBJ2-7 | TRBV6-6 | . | CASSPQDRGLYEQYF | TGTGCCAGCAGCCCTCAGGACAGGGGACTCTACGAGCAGTACTTC
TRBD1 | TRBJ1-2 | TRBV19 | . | CASSVTGGAGYTF | TGTGCCAGTAGTGTTACAGGGGGCGCGGGCTACACCTTC
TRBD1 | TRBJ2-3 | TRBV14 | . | CASSQALRDRFSTDTQYF | TGTGCCAGCAGCCAAGCGCTACGGGACAGGTTCAGCACAGATACGCAGTATTTT
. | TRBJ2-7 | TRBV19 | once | CASSIQGGEQYF | TGTGCCAGTAGTATACAGGGAGGAGAGCAGTACTTC
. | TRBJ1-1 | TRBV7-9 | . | CASSSLGRGNAEAFF | TGTGCCAGCAGCTCGCTGGGCAGGGGTAACGCTGAAGCTTTCTTT
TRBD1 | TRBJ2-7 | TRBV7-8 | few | CASSLRGLGEQYF | TGTGCCAGCAGCCTCAGGGGGTTAGGTGAGCAGTACTTC
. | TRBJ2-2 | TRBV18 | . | CASETRGTGELFF | TGTGCCAGCGAAACAAGGGGCACCGGGGAGCTGTTTTTT
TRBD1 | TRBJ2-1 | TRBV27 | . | CASAPEGQGYNEQFF | TGTGCCAGCGCCCCTGAGGGACAGGGGTACAATGAGCAGTTCTTC
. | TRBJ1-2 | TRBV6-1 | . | CASIEGYGYTF | TGTGCCAGCATAGAGGGATATGGCTACACCTTC
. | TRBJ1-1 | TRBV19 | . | CASTLTGGSDTEAFF | TGTGCCAGTACTCTCACCGGGGGGTCGGACACTGAAGCTTTCTTT
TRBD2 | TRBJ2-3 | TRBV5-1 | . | CASSLAPSGGTISDTQYF | TGCGCCAGCAGCTTGGCCCCTAGCGGGGGTACGATCTCAGATACGCAGTATTTT
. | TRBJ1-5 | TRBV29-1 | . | CSVGGPDQPQHF | TGCAGCGTCGGGGGGCCGGATCAGCCCCAGCATTTT
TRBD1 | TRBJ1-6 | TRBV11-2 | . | CASSIDRGQQTSPLHF | TGTGCCAGCAGCATAGACAGGGGCCAGCAGACTTCACCCCTCCACTTT
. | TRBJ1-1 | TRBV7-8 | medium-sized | CASSLVTEAFF | TGTGCCAGCAGTCTAGTTACTGAAGCTTTCTTT
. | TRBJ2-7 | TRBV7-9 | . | CASSLVQGWNEQYF | TGTGCCAGCAGCTTAGTGCAGGGGTGGAACGAGCAGTACTTC
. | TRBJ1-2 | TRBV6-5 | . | CASSLAGYYGYTF | TGTGCCAGCAGCCTGGCGGGTTACTATGGCTACACCTTC
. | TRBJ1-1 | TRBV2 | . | CASSVKAEGLRAFF | TGTGCCAGCAGTGTAAAGGCTGAGGGCTTAAGAGCTTTCTTT
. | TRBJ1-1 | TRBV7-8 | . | CASSLDDRYIKNTEAFF | TGTGCCAGCAGCTTAGATGACAGATACATTAAGAACACTGAAGCTTTCTTT
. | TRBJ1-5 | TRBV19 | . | CASSPYRDRINQPQHF | TGTGCCAGTTCCCCGTATCGAGACAGGATCAATCAGCCCCAGCATTTT
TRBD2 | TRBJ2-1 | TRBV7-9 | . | CASSLVPSAGGLYNEQFF | TGTGCCAGCAGCTTAGTCCCTTCAGCGGGAGGACTCTACAATGAGCAGTTCTTC
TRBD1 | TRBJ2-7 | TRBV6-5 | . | CASSYSRDRVYEQYF | TGTGCCAGCAGTTACTCGCGGGACAGGGTGTACGAGCAGTACTTC
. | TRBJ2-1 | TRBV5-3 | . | CARSPYAGVNYNEQFF | TGTGCCAGAAGTCCCTATGCAGGGGTAAACTACAATGAGCAGTTCTTC
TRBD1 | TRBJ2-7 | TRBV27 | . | CASKIRTGLPLYEQYF | TGTGCCAGTAAAATCAGGACAGGGCTTCCACTATACGAGCAGTACTTC
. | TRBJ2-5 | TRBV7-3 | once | CASSLIGGDHKTQYF | TGTGCCAGCAGCTTAATCGGCGGGGACCACAAGACCCAGTACTTC
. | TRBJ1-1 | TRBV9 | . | CASSVSGLPNTEAFF | TGTGCCAGCAGCGTTTCGGGACTCCCGAACACTGAAGCTTTCTTT
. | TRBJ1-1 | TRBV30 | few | CASPATRGIEAFF | TGTGCCTCTCCAGCCACACGGGGAATAGAAGCTTTCTTT
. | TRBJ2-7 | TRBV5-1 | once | CASRLGPGLESEQYF | TGCGCCAGCAGGTTGGGTCCGGGGTTGGAAAGCGAGCAGTACTTC
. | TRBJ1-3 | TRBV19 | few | CASNPPEGNTIYF | TGTGCCAGTAATCCGCCCGAGGGAAACACCATATATTTT
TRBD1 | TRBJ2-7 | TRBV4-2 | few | CASSSRDREHEQYF | TGTGCCAGCAGCAGCCGGGACAGGGAACACGAGCAGTACTTC
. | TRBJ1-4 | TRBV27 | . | CATAQEGVRRAKLFF | TGTGCCACAGCTCAAGAGGGTGTCCGTCGCGCAAAACTGTTTTTT
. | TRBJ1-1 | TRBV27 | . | CASSPFMNTEAFF | TGTGCCAGCAGTCCTTTTATGAACACTGAAGCTTTCTTT
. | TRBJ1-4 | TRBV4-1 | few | CASSQEIGGAGKLFF | TGCGCCAGCAGCCAAGAGATTGGAGGGGCAGGGAAACTGTTTTTT
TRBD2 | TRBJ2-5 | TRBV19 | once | CALRKTSGGAEETQYF | TGTGCCCTCCGGAAGACTAGCGGGGGGGCAGAGGAGACCCAGTACTTC
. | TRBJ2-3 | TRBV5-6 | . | CASSLVIGGSRTDTQYF | TGTGCCAGCAGCTTGGTTATCGGAGGGTCCCGCACAGATACGCAGTATTTT
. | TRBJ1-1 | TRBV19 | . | CASSPTGNTEAFF | TGTGCCAGTAGTCCAACGGGGAACACTGAAGCTTTCTTT
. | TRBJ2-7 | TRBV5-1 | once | CASSLAGKPGEQYF | TGCGCCAGCAGCTTGGCGGGAAAGCCGGGCGAGCAGTACTTC